This is a list of T cell receptor beta chains from one sample in a study of cytomegalovirus exposure and HLA in healthy donors. Assay used: immunoSEQ multiplex PCR; TCRdb lists only in-frame clones, some missing. The profile shows approximately 150,000 clones, approximately 80% of them singletons. Sequencing was carried out using PBMCs. The origin of the receptors is a boy aged 2 to 10 in good health and CMV-seronegative. Both conserved end residues are part of each CDR3. The order of the fields is J gene, V gene, clone size, D gene, CDR3 protein, CDR3 DNA. The D gene is left open where the match is weak. The size field is filled for only some rows; it gives once, few, many or a size class.

J gene: TRBJ2-7
V gene: TRBV4-2
clone size: .
D gene: .
CDR3 protein: CASSQDLALSYEQYF
CDR3 DNA: TGTGCCAGCAGCCAAGATCTAGCGTTATCCTACGAGCAGTACTTC

J gene: TRBJ2-2
V gene: TRBV7-9
clone size: .
D gene: TRBD1
CDR3 protein: CASSAGQGDTGELFF
CDR3 DNA: TGTGCCAGCAGCGCGGGACAGGGGGACACCGGGGAGCTGTTTTTT

J gene: TRBJ2-5
V gene: TRBV25-1
clone size: few
D gene: TRBD2
CDR3 protein: CASSELGSRGVETQYF
CDR3 DNA: TGTGCCAGCAGTGAATTGGGCTCGCGGGGGGTCGAGACCCAGTACTTC

J gene: TRBJ2-1
V gene: TRBV6-5
clone size: .
D gene: .
CDR3 protein: CASSRGRGGNEQFF
CDR3 DNA: TGTGCCAGCAGTCGAGGGAGGGGGGGCAATGAGCAGTTCTTC

J gene: TRBJ2-7
V gene: TRBV5-5
clone size: few
D gene: .
CDR3 protein: CASSTWLDSSYEQYF
CDR3 DNA: TGTGCCAGCAGCACATGGTTGGACAGCTCCTACGAGCAGTACTTC

J gene: TRBJ1-2
V gene: TRBV5-1
clone size: .
D gene: TRBD1
CDR3 protein: CASRPGTGAYGYTF
CDR3 DNA: TGCGCCAGCAGGCCCGGGACAGGGGCGTATGGCTACACCTTC

J gene: TRBJ2-7
V gene: TRBV6-1
clone size: .
D gene: .
CDR3 protein: CATTTGTMSSYEQYF
CDR3 DNA: TGTGCCACCACTACCGGGACAATGTCCTCCTACGAGCAGTACTTC

J gene: TRBJ1-1
V gene: TRBV4-1
clone size: .
D gene: .
CDR3 protein: CASSQDHREAFF
CDR3 DNA: TGCGCCAGCAGCCAAGATCACAGGGAGGCTTTCTTT

J gene: TRBJ2-1
V gene: TRBV4-1
clone size: .
D gene: TRBD2
CDR3 protein: CASSQVRVGGSSYNEQFF
CDR3 DNA: TGCGCCAGCAGCCAAGTCCGGGTGGGGGGGAGCTCCTACAATGAGCAGTTCTTC

J gene: TRBJ1-2
V gene: TRBV5-4
clone size: .
D gene: .
CDR3 protein: CASSPEGVRYYGYTF
CDR3 DNA: TGTGCCAGCAGCCCAGAGGGGGTTAGGTACTATGGCTACACCTTC

J gene: TRBJ2-7
V gene: TRBV6-1
clone size: .
D gene: .
CDR3 protein: CASSGGGGYEQYF
CDR3 DNA: TGTGCCAGCAGTGGGGGAGGGGGGTACGAGCAGTACTTC

J gene: TRBJ1-4
V gene: TRBV5-1
clone size: .
D gene: .
CDR3 protein: CASSRNPPPTRVDEKLFF
CDR3 DNA: TGCGCCAGCAGCCGCAACCCCCCCCCGACGCGGGTAGATGAAAAACTGTTTTTT

J gene: TRBJ1-2
V gene: TRBV30
clone size: .
D gene: TRBD1
CDR3 protein: CAWTADRGNGYTF
CDR3 DNA: TGTGCCTGGACCGCCGACAGGGGCAATGGCTACACCTTC

J gene: TRBJ2-1
V gene: TRBV5-1
clone size: .
D gene: .
CDR3 protein: CASSLVTPGRTLSSYNEQFF
CDR3 DNA: TGCGCCAGCAGCTTGGTTACTCCGGGGAGAACCTTAAGCTCCTACAATGAGCAGTTCTTC

J gene: TRBJ2-5
V gene: TRBV6-5
clone size: .
D gene: TRBD1
CDR3 protein: CASSKKTGEKETQYF
CDR3 DNA: TGTGCCAGCAGTAAAAAGACAGGGGAAAAAGAGACCCAGTACTTC

J gene: TRBJ1-4
V gene: TRBV7-9
clone size: once
D gene: .
CDR3 protein: CASSLATGFREKLFF
CDR3 DNA: TGTGCCAGCAGCTTAGCGACGGGATTCCGTGAAAAACTGTTTTTT

J gene: TRBJ2-3
V gene: TRBV27
clone size: .
D gene: .
CDR3 protein: CASSLTLRGSDTQYF
CDR3 DNA: TGTGCCAGCAGTTTGACACTCAGGGGATCAGATACGCAGTATTTT

J gene: TRBJ2-7
V gene: TRBV7-6
clone size: .
D gene: .
CDR3 protein: CASSFTGGTGDEQYF
CDR3 DNA: TGTGCCAGCAGCTTTACGGGCGGGACGGGGGACGAGCAGTACTTC

J gene: TRBJ2-7
V gene: TRBV27
clone size: .
D gene: .
CDR3 protein: CASSRGRGVYEQYF
CDR3 DNA: TGTGCCAGCAGTCGTGGAAGGGGCGTCTACGAGCAGTACTTC

J gene: TRBJ1-1
V gene: TRBV7-2
clone size: .
D gene: TRBD1
CDR3 protein: CASSSGGIGTEAFF
CDR3 DNA: TGTGCCAGCAGCTCAGGGGGGATTGGCACTGAAGCTTTCTTT

J gene: TRBJ1-1
V gene: TRBV27
clone size: .
D gene: .
CDR3 protein: CASSLLRGAMLDTEAFF
CDR3 DNA: TGTGCCAGCAGTTTATTGCGGGGCGCTATGTTGGACACTGAAGCTTTCTTT

J gene: TRBJ2-3
V gene: TRBV5-4
clone size: .
D gene: .
CDR3 protein: CASSPQSVDTQYF
CDR3 DNA: TGTGCCAGCAGCCCCCAAAGCGTGGATACGCAGTATTTT

J gene: TRBJ2-7
V gene: TRBV18
clone size: .
D gene: TRBD2
CDR3 protein: CASSPAASGSYEQYF
CDR3 DNA: TGTGCCAGCTCACCGGCCGCTAGCGGCTCCTACGAGCAGTACTTC

J gene: TRBJ2-7
V gene: TRBV27
clone size: .
D gene: TRBD1
CDR3 protein: CASSLRGQALVRSPYEQYF
CDR3 DNA: TGTGCCAGCAGTCTAAGGGGACAGGCCCTAGTCAGGTCGCCCTACGAGCAGTACTTC

J gene: TRBJ2-1
V gene: TRBV30
clone size: .
D gene: TRBD2
CDR3 protein: CAWLGGTSYNEQFF
CDR3 DNA: TGCGCCTGGTTGGGGGGGACTTCCTACAATGAGCAGTTCTTC

J gene: TRBJ2-7
V gene: TRBV10-2
clone size: .
D gene: TRBD2
CDR3 protein: CASLGTSGVSDHYEQYF
CDR3 DNA: TGCGCCAGTCTCGGGACTAGCGGGGTTTCTGACCACTACGAGCAGTACTTC

J gene: TRBJ1-3
V gene: TRBV5-4
clone size: .
D gene: .
CDR3 protein: CASSSGEARGNTIYF
CDR3 DNA: TGTGCCAGCAGCTCGGGAGAGGCGAGGGGAAACACCATATATTTT

J gene: TRBJ1-2
V gene: TRBV2
clone size: .
D gene: .
CDR3 protein: CASSEQDYGYTF
CDR3 DNA: TGTGCCAGCAGTGAACAGGACTATGGCTACACCTTC

J gene: TRBJ2-7
V gene: TRBV5-5
clone size: once
D gene: TRBD2
CDR3 protein: CASSRSGASGKVEQYF
CDR3 DNA: TGTGCCAGCAGCCGGAGTGGGGCTAGCGGGAAAGTCGAGCAGTACTTC

J gene: TRBJ1-6
V gene: TRBV25-1
clone size: .
D gene: TRBD1
CDR3 protein: CASSQENRGTYNSPLHF
CDR3 DNA: TGTGCCAGCAGTCAAGAAAACAGGGGAACCTATAATTCACCCCTCCACTTT

J gene: TRBJ2-7
V gene: TRBV10-1
clone size: .
D gene: TRBD2
CDR3 protein: CASSAGTSSYEQYF
CDR3 DNA: TGCGCCAGCAGCGCCGGGACTAGCTCCTACGAGCAGTACTTC

J gene: TRBJ2-1
V gene: TRBV18
clone size: .
D gene: .
CDR3 protein: CASSLEVPGLRSYNEQFF
CDR3 DNA: TGTGCCAGCTCACTCGAAGTTCCGGGACTTCGGTCCTACAATGAGCAGTTCTTC

J gene: TRBJ2-5
V gene: TRBV9
clone size: .
D gene: TRBD1
CDR3 protein: CASSGDRGQRGTQYF
CDR3 DNA: TGTGCCAGCAGCGGGGACAGGGGGCAGCGCGGGACCCAGTACTTC

J gene: TRBJ2-2
V gene: TRBV12-5
clone size: .
D gene: .
CDR3 protein: CASGLVPQIDTGELFF
CDR3 DNA: TGTGCTAGTGGTTTGGTACCACAGATTGACACCGGGGAGCTGTTTTTT

J gene: TRBJ1-1
V gene: TRBV29-1
clone size: few
D gene: .
CDR3 protein: CSSSVGGNTEAFF
CDR3 DNA: TGCAGCTCTAGTGTCGGGGGGAACACTGAAGCTTTCTTT

J gene: TRBJ2-2
V gene: TRBV6-6
clone size: once
D gene: .
CDR3 protein: CASIIYPGLNTGEMFF
CDR3 DNA: TGTGCCAGCATTATCTACCCGGGACTTAACACCGGGGAGATGTTTTTT

J gene: TRBJ2-7
V gene: TRBV27
clone size: few
D gene: TRBD2
CDR3 protein: CASSLVSSGSYEQYF
CDR3 DNA: TGTGCCAGCAGTTTAGTGTCTAGCGGGAGTTACGAGCAGTACTTC

J gene: TRBJ1-1
V gene: TRBV6-6
clone size: .
D gene: .
CDR3 protein: CASSFDGREAFF
CDR3 DNA: TGTGCCAGCAGTTTCGATGGCAGGGAAGCTTTCTTT

J gene: TRBJ1-6
V gene: TRBV6-5
clone size: once
D gene: .
CDR3 protein: CASTRGHNNSPLHF
CDR3 DNA: TGTGCCAGCACTCGAGGACACAATAATTCACCCCTCCACTTT

J gene: TRBJ2-3
V gene: TRBV27
clone size: .
D gene: .
CDR3 protein: CASSPKGYRADTQYF
CDR3 DNA: TGTGCCAGCAGCCCCAAGGGGTACCGCGCAGATACGCAGTATTTT

J gene: TRBJ2-7
V gene: TRBV2
clone size: few
D gene: TRBD1
CDR3 protein: CASAGTGHYEQYF
CDR3 DNA: TGTGCCAGTGCCGGGACAGGGCACTACGAGCAGTACTTC

J gene: TRBJ2-7
V gene: TRBV28
clone size: once
D gene: .
CDR3 protein: CASSSSAYEQYF
CDR3 DNA: TGTGCCAGCAGTTCATCAGCCTACGAGCAGTACTTC

J gene: TRBJ1-3
V gene: TRBV9
clone size: .
D gene: TRBD1
CDR3 protein: CASSAQGGIGNTIYF
CDR3 DNA: TGTGCCAGCAGCGCCCAGGGGGGAATCGGAAACACCATATATTTT

J gene: TRBJ1-2
V gene: TRBV25-1
clone size: .
D gene: TRBD1
CDR3 protein: CASSGDRAGGYTF
CDR3 DNA: TGTGCCAGCAGTGGGGACAGGGCCGGCGGCTACACCTTC

J gene: TRBJ2-7
V gene: TRBV7-3
clone size: .
D gene: .
CDR3 protein: CASSLRNGYEQYF
CDR3 DNA: TGTGCCAGCAGCTTAAGGAACGGGTACGAGCAGTACTTC